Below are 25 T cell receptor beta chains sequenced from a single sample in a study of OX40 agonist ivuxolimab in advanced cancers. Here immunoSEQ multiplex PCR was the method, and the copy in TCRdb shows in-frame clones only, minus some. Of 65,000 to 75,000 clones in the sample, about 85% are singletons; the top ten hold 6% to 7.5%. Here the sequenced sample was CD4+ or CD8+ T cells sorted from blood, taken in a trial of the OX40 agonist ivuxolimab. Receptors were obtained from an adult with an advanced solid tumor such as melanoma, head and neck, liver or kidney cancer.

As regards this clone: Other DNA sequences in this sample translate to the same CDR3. CDR3: CASSFSENTEAFF. In DNA form, the CDR3 reads TGCGCCAGCAGCTTTTCGGAAAACACTGAAGCTTTCTTT. This chain links TRBV5-1 with TRBJ1-1; D not certain. This CDR3 has 13 amino acids. Trimming took off 2 bases at V and 2 bases at J, with 7 bases between the two ends. From germline, CDR1 is SGHRS and CDR2 YFSETQ.

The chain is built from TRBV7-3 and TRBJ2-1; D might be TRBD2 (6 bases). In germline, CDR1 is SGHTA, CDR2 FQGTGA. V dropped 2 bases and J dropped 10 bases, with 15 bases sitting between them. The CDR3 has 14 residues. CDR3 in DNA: TGTGCCAGCAGCTTACAGCCGGGAGAAGGCGAGCAGTTCTTC. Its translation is CASSLQPGEGEQFF.

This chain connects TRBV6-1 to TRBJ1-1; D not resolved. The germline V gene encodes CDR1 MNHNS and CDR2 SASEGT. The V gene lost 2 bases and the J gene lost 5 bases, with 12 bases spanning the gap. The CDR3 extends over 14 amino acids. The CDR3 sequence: CASSEFLLGTEAFF. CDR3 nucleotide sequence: TGTGCCAGCAGTGAATTCCTTTTGGGTACTGAAGCTTTCTTT.

The CDR3 region is CASTRGGTGSYEQYF. In DNA form, the CDR3 reads TGTGCCAGCACCCGGGGAGGAACCGGCTCCTACGAGCAGTACTTC. The chain couples TRBV7-9 to TRBJ2-7; weak D call: TRBD2 (6 bases). Trimming left V 7 bases short and J 0 bases short, with 16 bases between. The CDR3 loop spans 15 amino acids. Germline-derived CDR1 and CDR2 are SEHNR and FQNEAQ (reference sequence).

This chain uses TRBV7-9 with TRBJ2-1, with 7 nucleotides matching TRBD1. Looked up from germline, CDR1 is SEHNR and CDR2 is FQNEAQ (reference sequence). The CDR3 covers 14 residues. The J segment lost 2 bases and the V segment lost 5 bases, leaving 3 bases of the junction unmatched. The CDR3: CASSPQGTYNEQFF. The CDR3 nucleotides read TGTGCCAGCAGCCCACAGGGGACCTACAATGAGCAGTTCTTC.

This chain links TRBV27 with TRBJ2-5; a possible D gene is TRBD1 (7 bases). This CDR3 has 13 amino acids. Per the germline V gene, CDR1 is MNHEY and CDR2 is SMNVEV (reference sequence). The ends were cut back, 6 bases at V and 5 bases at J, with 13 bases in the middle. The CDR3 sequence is CASRQGGAETQYF. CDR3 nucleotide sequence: TGTGCCAGCAGGCAGGGGGGTGCGGAGACCCAGTACTTC.

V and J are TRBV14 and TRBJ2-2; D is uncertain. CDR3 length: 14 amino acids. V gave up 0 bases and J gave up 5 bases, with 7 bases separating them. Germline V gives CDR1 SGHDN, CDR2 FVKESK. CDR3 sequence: CASSQESTTGELFF. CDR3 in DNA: TGTGCCAGCAGCCAAGAATCGACAACCGGGGAGCTGTTTTTT.

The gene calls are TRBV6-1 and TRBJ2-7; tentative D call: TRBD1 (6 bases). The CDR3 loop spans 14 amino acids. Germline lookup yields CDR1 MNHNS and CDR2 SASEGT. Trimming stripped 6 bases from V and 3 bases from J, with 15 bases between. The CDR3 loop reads CASSFTGLGYEQYF. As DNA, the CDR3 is TGTGCCAGCAGCTTTACAGGGCTCGGCTACGAGCAGTACTTC.

The CDR3 region is CASSQGETQYF. CDR3 nucleotides: TGTGCCAGCAGTCAGGGGGAGACCCAGTACTTC. The rearrangement uses TRBV6-1 and TRBJ2-5; D perhaps matches TRBD1 (6 bases). V lost 5 bases and J 5 bases, leaving 6 bases between the germline ends. Germline lookup yields CDR1 MNHNS and CDR2 SASEGT. CDR3 length: 11 amino acids.

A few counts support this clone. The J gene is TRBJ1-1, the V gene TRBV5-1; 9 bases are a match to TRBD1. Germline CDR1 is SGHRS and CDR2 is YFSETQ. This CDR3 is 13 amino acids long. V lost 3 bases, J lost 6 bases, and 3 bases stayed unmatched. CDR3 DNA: TGCGCCAGCAGCTGGGGGACAGGGTCTGAAGCTTTCTTT. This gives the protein CASSWGTGSEAFF. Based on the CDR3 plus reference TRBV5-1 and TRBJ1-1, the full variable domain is KAGVTQTPRYLIKTRGQQVTLSCSPISGHRSVSWYQQTPGQGLQFLFEYFSETQRNKGNFPGRFSGRQFSNSRSEMNVSTLELGDSALYLCASSWGTGSEAFFGQGTRLTVV.

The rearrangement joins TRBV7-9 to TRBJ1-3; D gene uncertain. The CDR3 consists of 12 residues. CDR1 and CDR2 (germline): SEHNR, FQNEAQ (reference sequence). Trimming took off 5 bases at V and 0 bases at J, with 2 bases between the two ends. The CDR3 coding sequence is TGTGCCAGCAGCCGCTCTGGAAACACCATATATTTT. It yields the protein CASSRSGNTIYF.

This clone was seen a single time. The CDR3 protein is CATSRGADTQYF. In DNA form, the CDR3 reads TGTGCCACCAGCAGGGGGGCAGATACGCAGTATTTT. The rearrangement links TRBV15 to TRBJ2-3; TRBD1 or TRBD2 may be the D gene (5 bases each). This CDR3 contains 12 residues. V was trimmed by 3 bases and J by 4 bases, leaving 5 bases between them. Germline V gene sequence: CDR1 LNHNV, CDR2 YYDKDF (reference sequence).

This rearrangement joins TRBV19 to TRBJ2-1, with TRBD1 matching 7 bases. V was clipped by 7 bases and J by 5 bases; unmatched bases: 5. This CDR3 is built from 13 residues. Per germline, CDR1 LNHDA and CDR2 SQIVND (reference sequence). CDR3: CASNTGADNEQFF. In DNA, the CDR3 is TGTGCCAGTAATACAGGGGCCGACAATGAGCAGTTCTTC.

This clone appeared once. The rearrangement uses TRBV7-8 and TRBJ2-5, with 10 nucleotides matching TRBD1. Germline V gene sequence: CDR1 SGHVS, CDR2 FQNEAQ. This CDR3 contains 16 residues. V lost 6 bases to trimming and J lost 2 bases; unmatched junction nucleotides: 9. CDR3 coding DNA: TGTGCCAGCAGGGGCCGGGACAGGGGCTATCAAGAGACCCAGTACTTC. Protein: CASRGRDRGYQETQYF. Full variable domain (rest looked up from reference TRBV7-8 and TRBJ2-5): GAGVSQSPRYKVAKRGQDVALRCDPISGHVSLFWYQQALGQGPEFLTYFQNEAQLDKSGLPSDRFFAERPEGSVSTLKIQRTQQEDSAVYLCASRGRDRGYQETQYFGPGTRLLVL.

In DNA, the CDR3 is TGTGCCATCAACCGAGGGGGCCTAAATGAAAAACTGTTTTTT. Its protein product is CAINRGGLNEKLFF. This chain joins TRBV10-3 and TRBJ1-4, with 7 bases lining up with TRBD1. Unmatched junction bases numbered 7, after V lost 7 bases and J lost 5 bases. Germline CDR1 ENHRY, CDR2 SYGVKD. The CDR3 runs 14 residues.

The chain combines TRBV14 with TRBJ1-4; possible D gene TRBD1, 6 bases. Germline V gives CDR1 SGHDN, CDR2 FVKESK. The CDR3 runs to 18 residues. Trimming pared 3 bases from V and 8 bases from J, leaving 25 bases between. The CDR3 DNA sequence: TGTGCCAGCAGCCACTCTTCGTCTAATCCGGGACAAAGAGAAAAACTGTTTTTT. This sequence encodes CASSHSSSNPGQREKLFF.

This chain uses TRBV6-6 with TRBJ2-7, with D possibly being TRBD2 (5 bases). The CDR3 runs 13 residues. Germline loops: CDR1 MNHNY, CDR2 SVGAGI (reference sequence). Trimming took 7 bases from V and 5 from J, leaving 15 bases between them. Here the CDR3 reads CASKDFRRNEQYF. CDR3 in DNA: TGTGCCAGCAAGGACTTTAGAAGGAACGAGCAGTACTTC.

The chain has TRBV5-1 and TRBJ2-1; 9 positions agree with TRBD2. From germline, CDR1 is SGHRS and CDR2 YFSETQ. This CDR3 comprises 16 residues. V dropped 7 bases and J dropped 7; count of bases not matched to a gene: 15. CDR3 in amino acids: CASFGGVAGAVNEQFF. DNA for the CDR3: TGCGCCAGCTTTGGGGGGGTAGCGGGAGCGGTAAATGAGCAGTTCTTC.

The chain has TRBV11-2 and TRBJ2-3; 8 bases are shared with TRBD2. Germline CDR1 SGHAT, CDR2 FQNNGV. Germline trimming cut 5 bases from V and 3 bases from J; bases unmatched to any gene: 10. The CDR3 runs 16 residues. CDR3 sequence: CASSPRGSGATDTQYF. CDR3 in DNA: TGTGCCAGCAGCCCCCGGGGTAGCGGGGCGACAGATACGCAGTATTTT. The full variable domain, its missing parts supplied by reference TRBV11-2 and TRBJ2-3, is EAGVAQSPRYKIIEKRQSVAFWCNPISGHATLYWYQQILGQGPKLLIQFQNNGVVDDSQLPKDRFSAERLKGVDSTLKIQPAKLEDSAVYLCASSPRGSGATDTQYFGPGTRLTVL.

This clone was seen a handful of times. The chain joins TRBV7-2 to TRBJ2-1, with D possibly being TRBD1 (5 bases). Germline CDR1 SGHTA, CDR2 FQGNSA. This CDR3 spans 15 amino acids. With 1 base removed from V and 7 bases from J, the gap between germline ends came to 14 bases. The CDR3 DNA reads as TGTGCCAGCAGCTTAGAATCCCGACAGTTTAATGAGCAGTTCTTC. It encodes CASSLESRQFNEQFF.

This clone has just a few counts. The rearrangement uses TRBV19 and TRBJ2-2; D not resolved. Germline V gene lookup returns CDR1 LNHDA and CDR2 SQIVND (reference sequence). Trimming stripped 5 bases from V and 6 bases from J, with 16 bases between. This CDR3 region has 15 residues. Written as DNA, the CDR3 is TGTGCCAGTAGTGAGGTGTGGAGTTGGGCCGGGGAGCTGTTTTTT. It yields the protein CASSEVWSWAGELFF.

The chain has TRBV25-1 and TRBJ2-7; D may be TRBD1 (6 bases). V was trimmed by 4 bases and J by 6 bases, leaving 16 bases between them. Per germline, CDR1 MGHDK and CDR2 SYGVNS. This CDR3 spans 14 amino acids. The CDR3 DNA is TGTGCCAGCAGTGCGGCAGGGGCCCTCAGCGAGCAGTACTTC. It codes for CASSAAGALSEQYF.

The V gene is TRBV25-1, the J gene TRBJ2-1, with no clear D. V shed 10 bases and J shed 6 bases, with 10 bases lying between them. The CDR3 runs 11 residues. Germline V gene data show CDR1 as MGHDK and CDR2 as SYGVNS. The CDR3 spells CATHQFNEQFF. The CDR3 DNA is TGTGCCACCCACCAATTCAATGAGCAGTTCTTC.

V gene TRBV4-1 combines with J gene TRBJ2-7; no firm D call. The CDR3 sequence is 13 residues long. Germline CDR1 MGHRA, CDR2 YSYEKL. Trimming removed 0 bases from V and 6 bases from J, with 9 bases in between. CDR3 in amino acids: CASSQDVTSEQYF. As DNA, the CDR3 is TGCGCCAGCAGCCAAGATGTAACATCCGAGCAGTACTTC.

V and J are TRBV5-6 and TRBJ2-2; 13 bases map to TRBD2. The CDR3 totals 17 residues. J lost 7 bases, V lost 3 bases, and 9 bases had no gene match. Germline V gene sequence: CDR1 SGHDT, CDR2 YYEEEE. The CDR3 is CASSYRTSGRRIGELFF. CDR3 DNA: TGTGCCAGCAGCTATAGGACTAGCGGGAGAAGGATCGGGGAGCTGTTTTTT.